This T cell receptor (beta chain) emerged from a study of blood T cell repertoires in COVID-19. This CDR3 contains 13 residues. Per germline, CDR1 MNHNY and CDR2 SVGAGI (reference sequence). V was shortened by 4 bases and J by 6 bases, with 11 bases between the two germline ends. Original processing methods: Amplification of reference gene primers was used by the study to estimate nucleated cell counts. Libraries were prepared by immunoSEQ multiplex PCR; TCRdb keeps only in-frame clonotypes and omits some of them. From that table come the V and J calls and clone size; the DNA was used to work out D and trimming. The top ten clones hold around 7% of a sample with over 70,000 clones, approximately 88% of them seen once.

V gene TRBV6-6 combines with J gene TRBJ2-3; D is possibly TRBD1 (6 bases). This TCR was sampled from a woman of 80 years or more with acute or convalescent COVID-19. The material sequenced was peripheral blood. The CDR3 nucleotides read TGTGCCAGCAGTTCCCCAGGGGAGGATACGCAGTATTTT. Its protein product is CASSSPGEDTQYF.